The rows below give T cell receptor beta chains drawn from one sample of a study of cytomegalovirus exposure and HLA in healthy donors. Method: immunoSEQ multiplex PCR; TCRdb's copy keeps in-frame clones and lacks some. The table includes around 110,000 clones, about two thirds detected once. The sample was PBMCs. Receptor source: a female donor in good health and CMV-seronegative. Both conserved end residues are part of each CDR3. The D gene is left open where the match is weak. Rows may omit the clone size; those that give it use once, few, many or a size class.

D	V	size	length	J	CDR3	DNA
TRBD1	TRBV7-2	few	15	TRBJ2-7	CASSVGTGASYEQYF	TGTGCCAGCAGCGTAGGGACAGGGGCCTCCTACGAGCAGTACTTC
TRBD2	TRBV2	-	15	TRBJ2-5	CASRDLAGAGETQYF	TGTGCCAGCAGAGATCTAGCGGGAGCGGGGGAGACCCAGTACTTC
-	TRBV18	once	13	TRBJ1-5	CASSQGFDQPQHF	TGTGCCAGCTCACAGGGGTTCGATCAGCCCCAGCATTTT
-	TRBV10-1	-	13	TRBJ2-7	CASSPGGPTEQYF	TGCGCCAGCAGTCCTGGGGGCCCCACCGAGCAGTACTTC
-	TRBV18	-	14	TRBJ1-4	CASSPVLGGWKLFF	TGTGCCAGCTCACCCGTTCTAGGGGGATGGAAACTGTTTTTT
TRBD2	TRBV5-1	-	14	TRBJ2-7	CASSTLAGGPEQYF	TGCGCCAGCAGCACCTTAGCGGGAGGGCCCGAGCAGTACTTC
TRBD2	TRBV5-4	-	17	TRBJ2-1	CASSKNHGTSGSSEQFF	TGTGCCAGCAGCAAAAACCACGGGACTAGCGGGAGTTCGGAGCAGTTCTTC
TRBD1	TRBV5-1	-	15	TRBJ2-3	CASSLDRAHTDTQYF	TGCGCCAGCAGTCTAGACAGGGCCCACACAGATACGCAGTATTTT
TRBD2	TRBV4-2	-	16	TRBJ2-7	CASSPGRGLAGYEQYF	TGTGCCAGCAGCCCTGGACGGGGACTAGCGGGGTACGAGCAGTACTTC
-	TRBV2	-	12	TRBJ1-1	CANLEMNTEAFF	TGTGCCAACCTAGAGATGAACACTGAAGCTTTCTTT
-	TRBV4-2	-	13	TRBJ1-2	CASSQVSERGYTF	TGTGCCAGCAGCCAAGTTTCCGAGAGAGGCTACACCTTC
-	TRBV5-1	-	15	TRBJ2-5	CASSLDGRGQETQYF	TGCGCCAGCAGCTTGGACGGGAGAGGGCAAGAGACCCAGTACTTC
TRBD2	TRBV9	-	15	TRBJ2-1	CASSHLGEGHNEQFF	TGTGCCAGCAGCCACCTGGGGGAGGGCCACAATGAGCAGTTCTTC
-	TRBV7-9	-	16	TRBJ2-1	CASSFGRPSSYNEQFF	TGTGCCAGCAGCTTCGGCAGGCCGAGCTCCTACAATGAGCAGTTCTTC
-	TRBV27	-	15	TRBJ1-3	CASSLLGDPGNTIYF	TGTGCCAGCAGTTTATTAGGGGATCCTGGAAACACCATATATTTT
-	TRBV6-6	-	14	TRBJ2-7	CASSSQGNSYEQYF	TGTGCCAGCAGCTCCCAGGGGAACTCCTACGAGCAGTACTTC
TRBD1	TRBV27	-	17	TRBJ2-3	CASSLKRQGQRADTQYF	TGTGCCAGCAGCCTAAAACGACAGGGGCAGCGTGCAGATACGCAGTATTTT
-	TRBV7-2	-	15	TRBJ1-2	CASSSSGGQNYGYTF	TGTGCCAGCAGCTCCTCAGGTGGGCAGAACTATGGCTACACCTTC
TRBD2	TRBV4-2	-	17	TRBJ2-7	CASSQHGTSGNMGEQYF	TGTGCCAGCAGCCAACACGGGACTAGCGGGAACATGGGGGAGCAGTACTTC
-	TRBV27	-	14	TRBJ1-6	CASSWEGKGSPLHF	TGTGCCAGCAGTTGGGAGGGGAAGGGGTCACCCCTCCACTTT
-	TRBV7-2	-	15	TRBJ1-5	CASSRNGNRDQPQHF	TGTGCCAGCAGTCGAAACGGGAACAGGGATCAGCCCCAGCATTTT
-	TRBV28	-	14	TRBJ1-3	CASSLGGLGNTIYF	TGTGCCAGCAGTTTAGGAGGTTTAGGAAACACCATATATTTT
TRBD1	TRBV10-3	-	14	TRBJ2-7	CAISEGTGDDEQYF	TGTGCCATCAGTGAGGGGACAGGGGACGACGAGCAGTACTTC
-	TRBV29-1	-	12	TRBJ2-5	CSDAGQQETQYF	TGCAGCGACGCGGGACAGCAAGAGACCCAGTACTTC
-	TRBV6-5	few	14	TRBJ1-1	CASSYSLVNTEAFF	TGTGCCAGCAGTTACTCCCTAGTGAACACTGAAGCTTTCTTT
-	TRBV4-1	once	15	TRBJ1-2	CASSLYPDSSYGYTF	TGCGCCAGCAGCCTCTACCCGGACAGTTCCTATGGCTACACCTTC
TRBD2	TRBV7-3	-	15	TRBJ2-2	CASSWLAGVGGELFF	TGTGCCAGCAGCTGGCTAGCGGGAGTTGGCGGGGAGCTGTTTTTT
-	TRBV7-6	once	13	TRBJ2-7	CASSRGERYEQYF	TGTGCCAGCAGCCGGGGAGAAAGGTACGAGCAGTACTTC
-	TRBV10-3	-	12	TRBJ2-7	CAISPTAYEQYF	TGTGCCATCAGTCCGACAGCCTACGAGCAGTACTTC
-	TRBV5-1	-	14	TRBJ2-2	CASSLGTDAGELFF	TGCGCCAGCAGCTTGGGGACAGACGCCGGGGAGCTGTTTTTT
TRBD1	TRBV27	-	15	TRBJ1-2	CASSARTGSLYGYTF	TGTGCCAGCAGTGCCCGGACAGGGTCCCTCTATGGCTACACCTTC
TRBD2	TRBV13	-	16	TRBJ2-3	CASSSALAGRPDTQYF	TGTGCCAGCAGCTCTGCTCTAGCGGGCCGTCCAGATACGCAGTATTTT
-	TRBV30	few	13	TRBJ2-1	CAWSPRAGSEQFF	TGTGCCTGGTCGCCCCGGGCGGGGAGTGAGCAGTTCTTC
TRBD2	TRBV28	-	15	TRBJ2-1	CASSSRSLANNEQFF	TGTGCCAGCAGCTCTCGCTCACTAGCGAACAATGAGCAGTTCTTC
-	TRBV6-6	-	12	TRBJ2-2	CASSYSTGELFF	TGTGCCAGCAGTTACTCGACTGGGGAGCTGTTTTTT
-	TRBV19	-	13	TRBJ2-2	CASSNQVTGELFF	TGTGCCAGTAGTAATCAGGTCACCGGGGAGCTGTTTTTT
-	TRBV7-9	-	13	TRBJ2-1	CASSLALDNEQFF	TGTGCCAGCAGCTTAGCGCTAGACAATGAGCAGTTCTTC
-	TRBV5-1	-	13	TRBJ2-5	CASSLELGETQYF	TGCGCCAGCAGCCTAGAGCTAGGAGAGACCCAGTACTTC
-	TRBV19	-	14	TRBJ2-1	CATTGTRASNEQFF	TGTGCCACCACCGGGACTCGAGCCTCCAATGAGCAGTTCTTC
-	TRBV6-1	-	14	TRBJ2-2	CASSDGHHTGELFF	TGTGCCAGCAGTGATGGGCACCATACCGGGGAGCTGTTTTTT
TRBD1	TRBV6-5	few	15	TRBJ1-4	CASSTRQGGNEKLFF	TGTGCCAGCAGTACGCGACAGGGTGGCAATGAAAAACTGTTTTTT
TRBD1	TRBV28	-	20	TRBJ2-6	CASARHKAGQAQTGANVLTF	TGTGCCAGCGCCAGACACAAGGCGGGACAGGCGCAAACTGGGGCCAACGTCCTGACTTTC
TRBD2	TRBV6-5	-	13	TRBJ2-7	CASSYGGSGEQYF	TGTGCCAGCAGTTATGGCGGGAGTGGTGAGCAGTACTTC
-	TRBV10-2	-	14	TRBJ2-3	CASSEELARDTQYF	TGCGCCAGCAGTGAGGAACTCGCCAGGGATACGCAGTATTTT
TRBD2	TRBV11-3	once	15	TRBJ2-7	CASSLTKSGSDEQYF	TGTGCCAGCAGCTTAACGAAAAGCGGGAGTGACGAGCAGTACTTC
TRBD2	TRBV25-1	-	16	TRBJ2-7	CASSARLAGVVNEQYF	TGTGCCAGCAGTGCCCGACTAGCGGGGGTTGTAAACGAGCAGTACTTC
-	TRBV7-8	once	13	TRBJ2-3	CASTFRQTDTQYF	TGTGCCAGCACGTTCCGACAGACAGATACGCAGTATTTT
TRBD1	TRBV6-1	-	12	TRBJ1-1	CASSETGGTHFF	TGTGCCAGCAGTGAGACAGGGGGCACCCATTTCTTT
-	TRBV19	few	16	TRBJ1-5	CASSPRQGRSNQPQHF	TGTGCCAGTAGTCCTCGACAAGGCCGTAGCAATCAGCCCCAGCATTTT
-	TRBV28	few	14	TRBJ2-3	CASSLGQSGGTQYF	TGTGCCAGCAGCCTGGGACAGTCCGGGGGTACGCAGTATTTT
TRBD2	TRBV27	-	17	TRBJ2-1	CASSHRVPSSGTNEQFF	TGTGCCAGCAGCCACCGGGTCCCGTCTAGCGGGACAAATGAGCAGTTCTTC